One sample yielded the 4 T cell receptor beta chains listed below, sequenced in a study of tumor-infiltrating lymphocytes in primary liver carcinoma listed by TCRdb under 2017. Without any cell sorting, total RNA and DNA were co-extracted from around 18-30 mg of bulk tissue using the AllPrep DNA/RNA mini kit. The data were produced on an Illumina HiSeq 2500. A constant-region primer and ProtoScript II reverse transcriptase were used to reverse-transcribe TCRbeta-specific cDNA from approximately 550 ng total RNA. Construction of the TCRbeta libraries relied on three nested rounds of multiplex PCR, following a slightly modified ARM-PCR procedure. Each of the first two PCR rounds ran for approximately 10 cycles and used multiplex TRBV1-TRBV30 forward primers together with a Cbeta reverse primer. TCRdb handled the public reads itself, with Q25 trimming in fastp and clone calling in MiXCR, and kept productive beta chains. Each record represents a unique CDR3 protein, reported with the most common genes and DNA among its rows. A total of approximately 190,000 distinct CDR3 sequences appear in this sample, about 82% of them only once. The ten most abundant clones make up around a sixth of the sample.

Material: tumor tissue from primary liver carcinoma. The receptors were sampled from a man aged 40-49 years with primary liver carcinoma and hepatitis B virus infection.

A note on this clonotype: A read error is possible here, since a much larger clone lies one base away. V gene TRBV5-5 combines with J gene TRBJ1-5; D uncertain. The germline CDR1 and CDR2 sequences are SGHKS and YYEKEE (reference sequence). CDR3 size: 15 residues. The DNA for the CDR3 is TGTCCCGGCAGCTTGGCCGACTCCTTTGGGCAGCCCCAGCATTTT. Amino acid sequence: CPGSLADSFGQPQHF.

As concerns this clonotype: The CDR3 end shows no conserved phenylalanine or tryptophan, and so a read error is likely. Because the CDR3's place on the DNA is in doubt, the DNA is left out and the CDR3 is given as listed by TCRdb. The rearrangement joins TRBV6-5 to TRBJ1-1. The CDR3 sequence runs 13 residues, both termini included. Germline-derived CDR1 and CDR2 are MNHEY and SVGAGI. This CDR3 reads CASITGGTTEVFS.

The J gene is TRBJ2-1, the V gene TRBV29-1; no clear D. This CDR3 contains 13 residues. CDR1 is SQVTM, CDR2 ANQGSEA, per germline. V dropped 5 bases and J dropped 8 bases, with 16 bases sitting between them. CDR3 sequence: CSVLVMSGHEQFF. The CDR3, as DNA: TGCAGCGTTCTGGTAATGTCCGGGCATGAGCAGTTCTTC.

About this clonotype itself: A read error is possible here, since a much larger clone lies one base away. This rearrangement joins TRBV28 to TRBJ2-2, with D tentatively TRBD2 (5 bases). This CDR3 comprises 14 residues. Germline CDR1 reads MDHEN; CDR2 reads SYDVKM. CDR3 bases: TGTGCCTGCAGTTTAGGAGGGAACACCGGGGAGCTGTTTTTT. Protein sequence: CACSLGGNTGELFF.